The T cell receptor beta chain under discussion was sequenced for a study of blood T cell repertoires in COVID-19. Study in general: Sample material is recorded as cDNA or gDNA derived from T cells, B-cell-depleted T cells, or PBMCs.

TCRdb's copy holds only in-frame clones and misses some; the assay was immunoSEQ multiplex PCR. Of over 110,000 clones listed, around 72% are singletons. This CDR3 region has 13 residues. The germline V and J ends were trimmed by 7 bases and 3 bases, with 15 bases remaining between them. Germline CDR1 reads SQVTM; CDR2 reads ANQGSEA. This clone appeared a few times. The V gene is TRBV29-1, the J gene TRBJ1-1, with D possibly TRBD1 on 6 matching bases. The specimen sequenced was peripheral blood. This TCR was recovered from a woman aged 60-75 years with acute or convalescent COVID-19. CDR3 amino acids: CSGTRGADTEAFF. The DNA for the CDR3 is TGCAGCGGAACCAGGGGCGCTGACACTGAAGCTTTCTTT.